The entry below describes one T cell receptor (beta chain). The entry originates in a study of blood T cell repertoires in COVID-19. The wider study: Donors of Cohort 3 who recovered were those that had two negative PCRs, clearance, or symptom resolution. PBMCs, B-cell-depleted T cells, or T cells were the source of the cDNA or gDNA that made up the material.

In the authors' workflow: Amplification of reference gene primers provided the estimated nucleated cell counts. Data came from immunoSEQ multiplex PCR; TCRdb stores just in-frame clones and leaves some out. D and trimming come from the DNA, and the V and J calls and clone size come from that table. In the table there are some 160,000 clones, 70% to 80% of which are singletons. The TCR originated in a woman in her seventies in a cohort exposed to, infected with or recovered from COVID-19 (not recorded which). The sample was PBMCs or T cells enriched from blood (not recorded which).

The CDR3 DNA reads TGTGCCAGTACTGCGACAGGGGGGAACACTGAAGCTTTCTTT. This translates into CASTATGGNTEAFF. V and J are TRBV19 and TRBJ1-1, with 9 bases matching TRBD1. V shed 7 bases and J 1 base; nucleotides not matched to a gene: 4. The germline gives CDR1 LNHDA, CDR2 SQIVND (reference sequence). This CDR3 region has 14 residues.